These 18 T cell receptor beta chains were all obtained from the same sample, sequenced in a study of cytomegalovirus exposure and HLA in healthy donors. PCR involved 60 Vbeta and 13 Jbeta primers. Method: immunoSEQ multiplex PCR; TCRdb's copy keeps in-frame clones and lacks some. The profile shows some 140,000 clones, around 79% of them singletons. The specimen sequenced was PBMCs. The receptors here all came from a man aged 25 to 45 in good health and CMV-seropositive.

This clone is labeled medium-sized. The J gene is TRBJ1-1, the V gene TRBV18; no clear D gene. Between the trimmed V and J ends, which lost 6 bases and 3 bases, there was a span of 17 bases. The CDR3 is made up of 15 amino acids. Looked up from germline, CDR1 is KGHSH and CDR2 is LQKENI. CDR3 DNA: TGTGCCAGCTCCCCCCGCCGACAAAAGGACACTGAAGCTTTCTTT. Translating it yields CASSPRRQKDTEAFF.

This chain links TRBV5-6 with TRBJ2-1; D is possibly TRBD2 (6 bases). The CDR3 spans 15 residues. V lost 0 bases and J 7 bases, leaving 14 bases between the germline ends. Germline assignment: CDR1 SGHDT and CDR2 YYEEEE. The CDR3 spells CASSLERGLRNEQFF. CDR3 nucleotide sequence: TGTGCCAGCAGCTTGGAGAGGGGACTCAGAAATGAGCAGTTCTTC.

The V and J genes are TRBV28 and TRBJ1-1, with a weak D call TRBD1 (6 bases). The CDR3 spans 15 residues. Germline V CDR1 and CDR2: MDHEN, SYDVKM. V gave up 7 bases and J gave up 3 bases, with 18 bases separating them. CDR3 in DNA: TGTGCCAGCACCGGCCCACAGGGATGGGACACTGAAGCTTTCTTT. Its protein is CASTGPQGWDTEAFF.

This clone was counted a single time. This sequence joins TRBV30 and TRBJ1-5, with a possible D match to TRBD1 (5 bases). The CDR3 spans 13 residues. Germline values: CDR1 GTSNPN, CDR2 SVGIG (reference sequence). V lost 5 bases and J lost 1, with 9 bases in between. CDR3 nucleotide sequence: TGTGCCTGGGACGGGGGGAGCAATCAGCCCCAGCATTTT. Protein sequence: CAWDGGSNQPQHF. Full variable domain (rest looked up from reference TRBV30 and TRBJ1-5): SQTIHQWPATLVQPVGSPLSLECTVEGTSNPNLYWYRQAAGRGLQLLFYSVGIGQISSEVPQNLSASRPQDRQFILSSKKLLLSDSGFYLCAWDGGSNQPQHFGDGTRLSIL.

The genes are TRBV5-1 and TRBJ1-5; D unclear. CDR1 SGHRS and CDR2 YFSETQ come from the germline V gene. The CDR3 runs to 14 residues. Trimming cost V 0 bases and J 6 bases, with 10 bases left between them. Written as DNA, the CDR3 is TGCGCCAGCAGCTTGGGGGCCAGCGGTCAGCCCCAGCATTTT. Translating gives CASSLGASGQPQHF.

The rearrangement links TRBV5-8 to TRBJ1-4, with D possibly being TRBD1 (5 bases). CDR1 is SGHTS, CDR2 YDEGEE, per germline. V was pared by 0 bases and J by 0 bases, with 9 bases between. The length of the CDR3 is 16 residues. CDR3 protein: CASSLVSGSTNEKLFF. Written as DNA, the CDR3 is TGTGCCAGCAGCTTGGTTTCAGGGTCAACTAATGAAAAACTGTTTTTT. The full variable domain, completed using reference TRBV5-8 and TRBJ1-4, is EAGVTQSPTHLIKTRGQQATLRCSPISGHTSVYWYQQALGLGLQFLLWYDEGEERNRGNFPPRFSGRQFPNYSSELNVNALELEDSALYLCASSLVSGSTNEKLFFGSGTQLSVL.

The rearrangement joins TRBV30 to TRBJ2-1; 8 bases align to TRBD2. Trimming took 4 bases from V and 4 from J; bases not matched to a gene: 9. Germline loops: CDR1 GTSNPN, CDR2 SVGIG (reference sequence). This CDR3 comprises 15 residues. In DNA, the CDR3 is TGTGCCTGGACCTCCCTGGCGGGGGGTTACAATGAGCAGTTCTTC. This gives the protein CAWTSLAGGYNEQFF.

The V call is TRBV27, the J call TRBJ1-6; the D gene is possibly TRBD1 (5 bases). CDR1 and CDR2 from the germline V gene are MNHEY and SMNVEV (reference sequence). The V and J ends lost 6 bases and 3 bases respectively, with 12 bases between them. The CDR3 has 15 amino acids. For the CDR3, the DNA is TGTGCCAGCAGACCCGGGGGAAACTATAATTCACCCCTCCACTTT. Its translation is CASRPGGNYNSPLHF.

The chain employs TRBV19 and TRBJ1-5; the D is unclear. Trimming took 1 base from V and 0 from J, leaving 7 bases between them. This CDR3 is built from 15 residues. Germline V gene lookup returns CDR1 LNHDA and CDR2 SQIVND (reference sequence). In DNA form, the CDR3 reads TGTGCCAGTAGTATAGTACAGCCTAGCAATCAGCCCCAGCATTTT. Protein product: CASSIVQPSNQPQHF.

This clone was picked up a small number of times. Its ends do not fully match the called genes, so a read error is possible. The DNA for the CDR3 is TGTGCCAGTAGTTCTGGGGCCCCCTACGAGCAGTACTTC. Its translation: CASSSGAPYEQYF. This chain joins TRBV27 and TRBJ2-5; a weak D match, TRBD1 (5 bases). The J call may be wrong; the DNA end is better matched by TRBJ2-7. CDR1 is MNHEY and CDR2 is SMNVEV in the germline V gene (reference sequence). The CDR3 sequence is 13 residues long.

J is TRBJ2-1 and V is TRBV13; 10 positions agree with TRBD2. Germline V gene data show CDR1 as PRHDT and CDR2 as FYEKMQ (reference sequence). V trimming: 4 bases; J trimming: 4 bases; junction bases outside the gene matches: 4. This CDR3 contains 15 residues. The CDR3 DNA follows: TGTGCCAGCAGCTCTAGCGGGGGCCCTTACAATGAGCAGTTCTTC. Translating gives CASSSSGGPYNEQFF.

The J gene is TRBJ1-1, the V gene TRBV2; weak D call: TRBD1 (6 bases). Germline V lookup: CDR1 SNHLY, CDR2 FYNNEI. CDR3 length equals 11 residues. The ends were cut back, 10 bases at V and 4 bases at J, with 10 bases in the middle. CDR3 residues: CAKGQSTEAFF. In DNA form, the CDR3 reads TGTGCCAAGGGACAATCCACTGAAGCTTTCTTT.

This chain uses TRBV6-5 with TRBJ2-5, with D possibly matching TRBD2 (6 bases). V was pared by 2 bases and J by 4 bases, with 17 bases between. The CDR3 is made up of 16 amino acids. Germline CDR1 MNHEY, CDR2 SVGAGI. The DNA of the CDR3 is TGTGCCAGCAGTTACCGGGGAGCGGGTGTAGGAGAGACCCAGTACTTC. Protein: CASSYRGAGVGETQYF.

The V gene is TRBV11-2, the J gene TRBJ1-5; TRBD1 agrees at 7 bases. Germline CDR1 and CDR2: SGHAT and FQNNGV. J gave up 7 bases and V 5 bases, and 8 bases lay outside the gene matches. This CDR3 has 14 amino acids. The CDR3 region is CASSRDRAQQPQHF. The CDR3 DNA is TGTGCCAGCAGCCGCGACAGGGCACAACAGCCCCAGCATTTT.

The genes are TRBV9 and TRBJ2-1, with 10 nucleotides matching TRBD2. Per germline, CDR1 SGDLS and CDR2 YYNGEE. CDR3 length: 16 residues. V dropped 3 bases and J dropped 3; count of bases not matched to a gene: 6. Written as DNA, the CDR3 is TGTGCCAGCAGCGATCAGCGGGGGGGTAGCTACAATGAGCAGTTCTTC. Amino acid sequence: CASSDQRGGSYNEQFF.

The chain couples TRBV11-2 to TRBJ1-1; tentatively, D is TRBD1 (5 bases). Germline-derived CDR1 and CDR2 are SGHAT and FQNNGV. The V end was cut by 7 bases, the J end by 2 bases, with 17 bases between. The CDR3 contains 15 residues. CDR3 in amino acids: CASTDPMTVNTEAFF. Written as DNA, the CDR3 is TGTGCCAGCACCGACCCGATGACAGTTAACACTGAAGCTTTCTTT.

The rearrangement links TRBV5-1 to TRBJ1-2; D uncertain. Trimming shortened V by 1 base and J by 4 bases, and 5 bases separated the two germline ends. Germline lookup yields CDR1 SGHRS and CDR2 YFSETQ. This CDR3 is built from 12 residues. The CDR3 protein is CASSLFSYGYTF. The CDR3 DNA is TGCGCCAGCAGCTTGTTTAGCTATGGCTACACCTTC.

The chain joins TRBV9 to TRBJ1-1; 7 positions agree with TRBD1. V lost 3 bases, J lost 10 bases, and 6 bases stayed unmatched. The CDR3 has 12 amino acids. The germline V gene encodes CDR1 SGDLS and CDR2 YYNGEE. The CDR3 here is CASSASDRIAFF. CDR3 sequence (DNA): TGTGCCAGCAGCGCGTCGGACAGGATAGCTTTCTTT.